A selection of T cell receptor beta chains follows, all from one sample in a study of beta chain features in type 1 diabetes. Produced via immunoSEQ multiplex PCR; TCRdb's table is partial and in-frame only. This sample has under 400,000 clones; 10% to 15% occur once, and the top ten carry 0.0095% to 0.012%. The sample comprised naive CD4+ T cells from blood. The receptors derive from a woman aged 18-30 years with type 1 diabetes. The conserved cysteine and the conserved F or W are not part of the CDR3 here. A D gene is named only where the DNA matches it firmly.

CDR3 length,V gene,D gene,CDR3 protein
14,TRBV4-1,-,ASSRGRARRNTEAF
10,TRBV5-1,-,ASSLAAGIAF
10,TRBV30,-,AWSVGTYEQY
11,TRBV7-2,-,ASSRYRVDTQY
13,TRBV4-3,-,ASSQTKGSNYGYT
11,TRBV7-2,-,ASSLSARQPQH
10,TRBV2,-,ASANFNYGYT
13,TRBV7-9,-,ASSPRGNSNQPQH
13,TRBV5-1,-,ASSLSAFGEETQY
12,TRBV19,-,ASKPSGEDTEAF
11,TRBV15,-,ATGRGMNTEAF
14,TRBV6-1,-,ASSGLSRVGVDEQF
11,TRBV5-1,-,ASNSGSADTQY
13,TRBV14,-,ATPDRGIRNSPLH
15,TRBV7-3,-,ASSLGPAADSGNIQY
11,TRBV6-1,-,ASELQGGTEAF
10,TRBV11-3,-,ASTLDRAAQY
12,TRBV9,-,ASSSTAPGNTIY
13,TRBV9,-,ASSVVGGVTDTQY
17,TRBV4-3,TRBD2,ASSQGPARLAGVRDTQY
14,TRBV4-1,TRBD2,ASSRLAGLVTDTQY
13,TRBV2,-,ASSDAGAPGNTIY
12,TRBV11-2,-,ASSLDLPGGEQY
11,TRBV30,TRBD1,AWKKPGQFEAF
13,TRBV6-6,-,ASSYSQGKNTEAF
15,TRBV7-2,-,ASSLAQSGWVRDTQY
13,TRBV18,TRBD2,ASSPPGTSGIEQY
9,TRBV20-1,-,SARLGGTQH
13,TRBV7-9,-,ASSLALQESTEAF
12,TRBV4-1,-,ASSQDLVTDTQY
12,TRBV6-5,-,ASSPTGNTYEQY